The rows below give T cell receptor beta chains drawn from one sample of a study of regulatory T cells in long-lasting Graves disease. MiXCR, applied by TCRdb to the multiplex PCR reads, yields one record per CDR3 protein. The table has more than 350,000 distinct CDR3 sequences, 20% to 25% seen once; the top ten hold around an eighth. The sample consisted of peripheral blood mononuclear cells (PBMCs), taken when the disease was refractory, from a patient treated with antithyroid drugs. These TCRs come from a female donor with Graves disease. Both conserved end residues are trimmed from each CDR3. D genes are given only for firm matches. Size values are once, few and many counts, or a class for expanded clones, and some rows have none.

CDR3aa: ASSLEVGTDTQY; j_gene: TRBJ2-3; abundance: .; v_gene: TRBV28; len: 12; d_gene: .
CDR3aa: ASSLIAGEGYEQY; j_gene: TRBJ2-7; abundance: many; v_gene: TRBV12-3/TRBV12-4; len: 13; d_gene: TRBD2
CDR3aa: ASSLVGPKTQY; j_gene: TRBJ2-5; abundance: many; v_gene: TRBV12-3/TRBV12-4; len: 11; d_gene: .
CDR3aa: ASSLGTGGLEQY; j_gene: TRBJ2-7; abundance: many; v_gene: TRBV5-1; len: 12; d_gene: TRBD1
CDR3aa: ARRTGGVNTEAF; j_gene: TRBJ1-1; abundance: many; v_gene: TRBV2; len: 12; d_gene: TRBD1
CDR3aa: SAGPSYEQY; j_gene: TRBJ2-7; abundance: few; v_gene: TRBV20-1; len: 9; d_gene: .
CDR3aa: SADPEDRLETQY; j_gene: TRBJ2-5; abundance: few; v_gene: TRBV20-1; len: 12; d_gene: TRBD1
CDR3aa: ASRDSASSYEQY; j_gene: TRBJ2-7; abundance: many; v_gene: TRBV27; len: 12; d_gene: .
CDR3aa: SARPGLAGDEQY; j_gene: TRBJ2-7; abundance: .; v_gene: TRBV20-1; len: 12; d_gene: TRBD2
CDR3aa: ATSRGEIWVNEQF; j_gene: TRBJ2-1; abundance: .; v_gene: TRBV15; len: 13; d_gene: .
CDR3aa: ASRPSRRDQPQH; j_gene: TRBJ1-5; abundance: .; v_gene: TRBV28; len: 12; d_gene: .
CDR3aa: SCRLSVGGYT; j_gene: TRBJ1-2; abundance: few; v_gene: TRBV29-1; len: 10; d_gene: .
CDR3aa: SVEGRQTAKNIQY; j_gene: TRBJ2-4; abundance: few; v_gene: TRBV29-1; len: 13; d_gene: .
CDR3aa: ASSPPGQETQY; j_gene: TRBJ2-5; abundance: many; v_gene: TRBV18; len: 11; d_gene: .
CDR3aa: ATSRRLAGGNNEQF; j_gene: TRBJ2-1; abundance: .; v_gene: TRBV15; len: 14; d_gene: TRBD2
CDR3aa: ASSSGTDSYEQY; j_gene: TRBJ2-7; abundance: many; v_gene: TRBV5-1; len: 12; d_gene: .
CDR3aa: SASGERHNEQF; j_gene: TRBJ2-1; abundance: .; v_gene: TRBV20-1; len: 11; d_gene: .
CDR3aa: ASSPRVNFERGGELF; j_gene: TRBJ2-2; abundance: .; v_gene: TRBV6-1; len: 15; d_gene: .
CDR3aa: ASSLAIRSGSIAYEQY; j_gene: TRBJ2-7; abundance: .; v_gene: TRBV12-3/TRBV12-4; len: 16; d_gene: TRBD2
CDR3aa: AISEVERTGVYNEQF; j_gene: .; abundance: once; v_gene: TRBV10-3; len: 15; d_gene: TRBD1
CDR3aa: ASSSNGNEKLF; j_gene: TRBJ1-4; abundance: many; v_gene: TRBV7-2; len: 11; d_gene: .
CDR3aa: ASSYFGDVAHEQY; j_gene: TRBJ2-7; abundance: .; v_gene: TRBV6-5; len: 13; d_gene: .
CDR3aa: ASSLWQSTDTQY; j_gene: TRBJ2-3; abundance: .; v_gene: TRBV27; len: 12; d_gene: .
CDR3aa: ASSLEKPTQY; j_gene: TRBJ2-3; abundance: .; v_gene: TRBV28; len: 10; d_gene: .
CDR3aa: ASSPRLTGELF; j_gene: TRBJ2-2; abundance: few; v_gene: TRBV6-1; len: 11; d_gene: .
CDR3aa: ASSFREGGNQPQH; j_gene: TRBJ1-5; abundance: few; v_gene: TRBV28; len: 13; d_gene: .
CDR3aa: ASSLLGRDPAEQF; j_gene: TRBJ2-1; abundance: .; v_gene: TRBV28; len: 13; d_gene: TRBD2
CDR3aa: AWRDRTYEQY; j_gene: TRBJ2-7; abundance: many; v_gene: TRBV30; len: 10; d_gene: .
CDR3aa: AWSPLGDGYT; j_gene: TRBJ1-2; abundance: few; v_gene: TRBV30; len: 10; d_gene: .
CDR3aa: ASSEPARTGQETQY; j_gene: TRBJ2-5; abundance: few; v_gene: TRBV6-2/TRBV6-3; len: 14; d_gene: TRBD1
CDR3aa: ASSDPGSSGNTIY; j_gene: TRBJ1-3; abundance: once; v_gene: TRBV5-1; len: 13; d_gene: .
CDR3aa: ASSYGSLAGLTTYEQY; j_gene: TRBJ2-7; abundance: many; v_gene: TRBV6-5; len: 16; d_gene: TRBD2
CDR3aa: AWGQTEYGYT; j_gene: TRBJ1-2; abundance: few; v_gene: TRBV30; len: 10; d_gene: .
CDR3aa: ASGAGPGNTIY; j_gene: TRBJ1-3; abundance: .; v_gene: TRBV6-1; len: 11; d_gene: .
CDR3aa: ASSSEGGHGANVLT; j_gene: TRBJ2-6; abundance: .; v_gene: TRBV19; len: 14; d_gene: .
CDR3aa: ASSPIAGGTYEQY; j_gene: TRBJ2-7; abundance: many; v_gene: TRBV12-3/TRBV12-4; len: 13; d_gene: TRBD2
CDR3aa: SAGDYSYEQY; j_gene: TRBJ2-7; abundance: many; v_gene: TRBV29-1; len: 10; d_gene: .
CDR3aa: ASSMARVLREGPLQETQY; j_gene: TRBJ2-5; abundance: .; v_gene: TRBV19; len: 18; d_gene: TRBD2
CDR3aa: ASSPWGGSVGTGELF; j_gene: TRBJ2-2; abundance: many; v_gene: TRBV11-2; len: 15; d_gene: TRBD2
CDR3aa: ASSLVAETQY; j_gene: TRBJ2-5; abundance: many; v_gene: TRBV11-2; len: 10; d_gene: .
CDR3aa: ASTPGQGGHTDTQY; j_gene: TRBJ2-3; abundance: .; v_gene: TRBV7-9; len: 14; d_gene: TRBD1
CDR3aa: ARDGGAGFADTQY; j_gene: TRBJ2-3; abundance: few; v_gene: TRBV5-8; len: 13; d_gene: .
CDR3aa: ASSQDGGPLNIQY; j_gene: .; abundance: few; v_gene: TRBV4-1; len: 13; d_gene: .
CDR3aa: ASSFLGMDYGYT; j_gene: TRBJ1-2; abundance: .; v_gene: TRBV7-9; len: 12; d_gene: .
CDR3aa: ASSTGVETQY; j_gene: TRBJ2-5; abundance: many; v_gene: TRBV3-1; len: 10; d_gene: .
CDR3aa: ASSPRGIYEQY; j_gene: TRBJ2-7; abundance: few; v_gene: TRBV18; len: 11; d_gene: .
CDR3aa: ASSFRLTRQETQY; j_gene: TRBJ2-5; abundance: many; v_gene: TRBV28; len: 13; d_gene: .
CDR3aa: AISESTSGPYEQY; j_gene: TRBJ2-7; abundance: many; v_gene: TRBV10-3; len: 13; d_gene: TRBD2
CDR3aa: ASSITSGSSTGELF; j_gene: TRBJ2-2; abundance: .; v_gene: TRBV19; len: 14; d_gene: TRBD2
CDR3aa: ASSSGTGLVNTIY; j_gene: TRBJ1-3; abundance: .; v_gene: TRBV27; len: 13; d_gene: TRBD1
CDR3aa: ASSTARVKNIQY; j_gene: TRBJ2-4; abundance: .; v_gene: TRBV12-3/TRBV12-4; len: 12; d_gene: .
CDR3aa: ASSLAFEKLF; j_gene: TRBJ1-4; abundance: few; v_gene: TRBV7-9; len: 10; d_gene: .
CDR3aa: ASRDGDSRGYGYT; j_gene: TRBJ1-2; abundance: many; v_gene: TRBV27; len: 13; d_gene: TRBD1
CDR3aa: ASRAGQLLSYSNQPQH; j_gene: TRBJ1-5; abundance: few; v_gene: TRBV6-1; len: 16; d_gene: .
CDR3aa: ASRGGQASSYNSPLH; j_gene: TRBJ1-6; abundance: many; v_gene: TRBV12-3/TRBV12-4; len: 15; d_gene: TRBD1
CDR3aa: ASSSDTPTGELF; j_gene: TRBJ2-2; abundance: few; v_gene: TRBV7-6; len: 12; d_gene: .
CDR3aa: ASSQAVSYEQY; j_gene: TRBJ2-7; abundance: many; v_gene: TRBV3-1; len: 11; d_gene: .
CDR3aa: AIREGGELF; j_gene: TRBJ2-2; abundance: many; v_gene: TRBV10-3; len: 9; d_gene: .
CDR3aa: ASSPATLNTEAF; j_gene: TRBJ1-1; abundance: many; v_gene: TRBV28; len: 12; d_gene: .